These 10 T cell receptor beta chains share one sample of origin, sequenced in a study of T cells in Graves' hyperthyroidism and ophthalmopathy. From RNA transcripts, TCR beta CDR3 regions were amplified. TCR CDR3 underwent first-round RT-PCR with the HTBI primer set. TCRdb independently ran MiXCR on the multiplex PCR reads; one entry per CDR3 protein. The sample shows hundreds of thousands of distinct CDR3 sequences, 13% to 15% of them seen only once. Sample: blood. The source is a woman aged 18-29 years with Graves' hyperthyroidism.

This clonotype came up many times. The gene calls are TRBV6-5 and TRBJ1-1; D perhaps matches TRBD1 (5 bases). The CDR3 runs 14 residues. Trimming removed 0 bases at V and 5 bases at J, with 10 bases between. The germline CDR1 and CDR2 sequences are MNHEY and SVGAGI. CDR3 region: CASSYSKGPTEAFF. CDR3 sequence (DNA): TGTGCCAGCAGTTACTCAAAGGGGCCGACTGAAGCTTTCTTT.

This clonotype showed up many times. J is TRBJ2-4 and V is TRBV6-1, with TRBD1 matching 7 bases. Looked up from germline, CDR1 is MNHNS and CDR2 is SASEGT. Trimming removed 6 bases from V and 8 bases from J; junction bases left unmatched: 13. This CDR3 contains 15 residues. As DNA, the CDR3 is TGTGCCAGCAGGTCTACGGCCCCAGGGGGTGACATTCAGTACTTC. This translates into CASRSTAPGGDIQYF.

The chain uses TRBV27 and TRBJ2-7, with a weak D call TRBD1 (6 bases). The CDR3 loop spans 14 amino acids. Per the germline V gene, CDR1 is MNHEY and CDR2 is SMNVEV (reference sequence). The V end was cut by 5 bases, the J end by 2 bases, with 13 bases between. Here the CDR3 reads CASSPVQGPYEQYF. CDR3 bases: TGTGCCAGCAGTCCCGTACAGGGTCCCTACGAGCAGTACTTC.

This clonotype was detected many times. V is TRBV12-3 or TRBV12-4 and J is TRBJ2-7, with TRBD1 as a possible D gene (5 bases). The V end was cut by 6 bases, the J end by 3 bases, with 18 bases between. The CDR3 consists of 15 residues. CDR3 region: CASRPSPGPHYEQYF. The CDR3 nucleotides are TGTGCCAGCAGACCCAGCCCAGGGCCCCACTACGAGCAGTACTTC.

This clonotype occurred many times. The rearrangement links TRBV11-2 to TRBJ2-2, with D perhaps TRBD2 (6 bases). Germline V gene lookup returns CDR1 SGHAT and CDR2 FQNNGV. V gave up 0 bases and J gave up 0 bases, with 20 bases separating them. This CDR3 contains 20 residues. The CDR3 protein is CASSLEEMGLAVANTGELFF. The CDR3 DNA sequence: TGTGCCAGCAGCTTAGAGGAGATGGGACTGGCGGTAGCGAACACCGGGGAGCTGTTTTTT.

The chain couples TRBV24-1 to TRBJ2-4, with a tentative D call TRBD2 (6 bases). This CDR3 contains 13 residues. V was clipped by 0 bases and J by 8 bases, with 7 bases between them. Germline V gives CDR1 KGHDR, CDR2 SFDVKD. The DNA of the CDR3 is TGTGCCACCAGTGATTTGACGGGGGACATTCAGTACTTC. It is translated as CATSDLTGDIQYF.

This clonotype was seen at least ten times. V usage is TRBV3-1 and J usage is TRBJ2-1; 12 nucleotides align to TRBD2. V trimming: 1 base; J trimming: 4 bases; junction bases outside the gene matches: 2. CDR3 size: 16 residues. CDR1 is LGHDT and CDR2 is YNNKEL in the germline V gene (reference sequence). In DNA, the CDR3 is TGTGCCAGCAGCCAAGTTCTAGCGGGAGGGTACAATGAGCAGTTCTTC. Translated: CASSQVLAGGYNEQFF.

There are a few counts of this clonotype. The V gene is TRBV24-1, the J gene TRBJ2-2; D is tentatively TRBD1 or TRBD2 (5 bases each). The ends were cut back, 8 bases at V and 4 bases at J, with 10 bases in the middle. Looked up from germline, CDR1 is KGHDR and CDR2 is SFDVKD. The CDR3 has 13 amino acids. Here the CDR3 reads CATMPGPTGELFF. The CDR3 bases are TGTGCCACCATGCCGGGACCCACCGGGGAGCTGTTTTTT.

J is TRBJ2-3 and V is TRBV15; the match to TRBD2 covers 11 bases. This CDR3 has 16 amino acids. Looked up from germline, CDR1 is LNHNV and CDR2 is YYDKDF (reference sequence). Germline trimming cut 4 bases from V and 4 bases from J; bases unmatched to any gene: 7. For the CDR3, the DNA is TGTGCCACCAGCATTGGTAGCGGGAGGGGCGCAGATACGCAGTATTTT. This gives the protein CATSIGSGRGADTQYF. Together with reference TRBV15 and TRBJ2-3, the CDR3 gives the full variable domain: DAMVIQNPRYQVTQFGKPVTLSCSQTLNHNVMYWYQQKSSQAPKLLFHYYDKDFNNEADTPDNFQSRRPNTSFCFLDIRSPGLGDTAMYLCATSIGSGRGADTQYFGPGTRLTVL.

The CDR3, as DNA: TGCAGTGCTAGAGGAACAGGGATCCCTGAAGCTTTCTTT. Its protein product is CSARGTGIPEAFF. The V and J genes are TRBV20-1 and TRBJ1-1, with D perhaps matching TRBD1 (6 bases). The CDR3 sequence is 13 residues long. Germline V CDR1 and CDR2: DFQATT, SNEGSKA (reference sequence). Trimming removed 1 base at V and 6 bases at J, with 12 bases between.